The 14 T cell receptor beta chains in this list originate from one sample, sequenced in a study of cytomegalovirus exposure and HLA in healthy donors. It was with 60 Vbeta and 13 Jbeta primers that the PCR ran. Clones were sequenced by immunoSEQ multiplex PCR, and TCRdb holds only the in-frame ones, with some missing. Found here are about 90,000 clones, more than 65% of them singletons; the top ten hold 16%. Sequencing input: PBMCs. The receptor source for this set is a woman aged 18-30 years in good health and CMV-seropositive.

This clone occurred a few times. The chain has TRBV1 and TRBJ2-5; the table gives TRBD2 as D, unverified against the DNA. TRBV1 is a known pseudogene. CDR3 length equals 18 residues. As DNA, the CDR3 is TGCACCAGCAGCCAAGAGCTAGCGGGGGGGCCGAGGGGAGAGACCCAGTACTTC. It yields the protein CTSSQELAGGPRGETQYF.

The genes are TRBV9 and TRBJ2-2; a weak D match, TRBD2 (5 bases). CDR1 SGDLS and CDR2 YYNGEE come from the germline V gene. V was cut by 4 bases and J by 3 bases, with 16 bases left in between. This CDR3 has 16 amino acids. The CDR3 here is CASSFSAGQDTGELFF. In nucleotides, the CDR3 is TGTGCCAGCAGCTTCAGCGCGGGCCAGGACACCGGGGAGCTGTTTTTT.

Details on this clone: This is likely a read error, given that the CDR3 carries no conserved phenylalanine or tryptophan at its end. The chain is built from TRBV5-4 and TRBJ1-5, with TRBD1 as a possible D gene (5 bases). There are 14 residues in the CDR3. Germline-derived CDR1 and CDR2 are SGHNT and YYREEE (reference sequence). Trimming left V 3 bases short and J 5 bases short, with 12 bases between. CDR3 bases: TGTGCCAGCAGCTATCAGGGCTTCGATCAGCCCCAGCATCTT. This sequence encodes CASSYQGFDQPQHL.

For the CDR3, the DNA is TGTGCCAGCAGCCGAAATGGGCACTATGGCTACACCTTC. This encodes CASSRNGHYGYTF. V is TRBV6-5 and J is TRBJ1-2; no reliable D call. From germline, CDR1 is MNHEY and CDR2 SVGAGI. V shed 6 bases and J shed 3 bases, with 11 bases lying between them. The CDR3 is 13 residues long.

This chain joins TRBV7-9 and TRBJ2-7; 7 positions agree with TRBD1. This CDR3 is 15 amino acids long. Germline V gene lookup returns CDR1 SEHNR and CDR2 FQNEAQ (reference sequence). V was pared by 5 bases and J by 4 bases, with 11 bases of the junction left unmatched. CDR3 sequence: CASSVDRAQVYEQYF. Here the CDR3 DNA reads TGTGCCAGCAGCGTCGACAGGGCCCAGGTTTACGAGCAGTACTTC.

The chain joins TRBV6-1 to TRBJ2-3, with D possibly matching TRBD2 (5 bases). Germline lookup yields CDR1 MNHNS and CDR2 SASEGT. With 6 bases removed from V and 4 bases from J, the gap between germline ends came to 5 bases. This CDR3 spans 11 amino acids. Written as DNA, the CDR3 is TGTGCCAGCAGGAGGGCAGATACGCAGTATTTT. It translates to CASRRADTQYF.

The chain couples TRBV7-2 to TRBJ2-7, with a tentative D call TRBD1 (6 bases). V was pared by 1 base and J by 6 bases, with 13 bases between. The CDR3 length is 14 residues. Germline V lookup: CDR1 SGHTA, CDR2 FQGNSA. The CDR3 loop reads CASSLVGRGREQYF. CDR3 bases: TGTGCCAGCAGCTTAGTGGGCAGGGGACGCGAGCAGTACTTC.

This clone was seen repeatedly, ten times or more. V is TRBV6-5 and J is TRBJ1-1; 8 nucleotides agree with TRBD1. This CDR3 spans 14 amino acids. V was clipped by 6 bases and J by 1 base; unmatched bases: 4. Germline values: CDR1 MNHEY, CDR2 SVGAGI. CDR3 nucleotides: TGTGCCAGCAGCATAGGACAGGGGAACACTGAAGCTTTCTTT. Translation gives CASSIGQGNTEAFF.

This chain joins TRBV2 and TRBJ2-1, with 9 bases lining up with TRBD2. Trimming at V came to 7 bases and at J to 2 bases, leaving 3 bases not matched to a gene. Per the germline V gene, CDR1 is SNHLY and CDR2 is FYNNEI. The CDR3 has 14 residues. CDR3 DNA sequence: TGTGCCAGCAACGGCGGGGGGGCCTACAATGAGCAGTTCTTC. This gives the protein CASNGGGAYNEQFF.

A note on this clone: One end of the junction fails to match germline, which may point to a read error. V and J are TRBV7-9 and TRBJ2-7; tentative D call: TRBD2 (7 bases). CDR3 size: 15 residues. Germline values: CDR1 SEHNR, CDR2 FQNEAQ (reference sequence). The CDR3 loop is CSSSFTGGLAYEQYF. DNA of the CDR3: TGTTCCAGCAGCTTCACCGGGGGGCTAGCCTACGAGCAGTACTTC.

The chain is built from TRBV19 and TRBJ1-1, with 8 positions matching TRBD1. CDR1 and CDR2 (germline): LNHDA, SQIVND (reference sequence). Trimming removed 3 bases from V and 5 bases from J; junction bases left unmatched: 5. The CDR3 covers 14 residues. In DNA form, the CDR3 reads TGTGCCAGTAGTATTCAGGGGGCGATGACTGAAGCTTTCTTT. Translating it yields CASSIQGAMTEAFF.

V and J are TRBV4-2 and TRBJ2-5; 13 bases are a match to TRBD2. CDR1 LGHNA and CDR2 YNFKEQ come from the germline V gene. Unmatched junction bases numbered 6, after V lost 8 bases and J lost 0 bases. The CDR3 is made up of 16 amino acids. The CDR3 DNA reads as TGTGCCAGCGCCCTGGGACTAGCGGGAAACCAAGAGACCCAGTACTTC. This translates into CASALGLAGNQETQYF.

This chain uses TRBV25-1 with TRBJ2-5; D not certain. The better agreement between TRBJ2-7 and the DNA end casts doubt on the J call. This CDR3 is 12 amino acids long. CDR1 and CDR2 (germline): MGHDK, SYGVNS. CDR3 amino acids: CASSDWSYEQYF. In DNA form, the CDR3 reads TGTGCCAGCAGTGACTGGAGTTACGAGCAGTACTTC.

This clone was counted only a few times. The gene calls are TRBV18 and TRBJ1-5, with 8 bases lining up with TRBD1. The CDR3 covers 14 residues. V gave up 5 bases and J gave up 6 bases; unmatched junction bases: 6. CDR1 KGHSH and CDR2 LQKENI come from the germline V gene. The CDR3 nucleotides are TGTGCCAGCTCAATAACAGGGGGGATTCAGCCCCAGCATTTT. Protein: CASSITGGIQPQHF.